A single T cell receptor beta chain is shown here with its context. Its antigen is not identified. Deep level was the assay's run setting. The table came from immunoSEQ multiplex PCR; TCRdb's copy has only in-frame clones and leaves some out. The sample contains 2 million to 2.5 million clones, 85% to 95% of which appear only once. The CDR3 has 15 amino acids. The V end lost 5 bases, the J end lost 6 bases, and 17 bases lay between the germline ends. Germline CDR1 SGHDT, CDR2 YYEEEE. This specimen belongs to a study of shared clonotypes between healthy human individuals. Whole-study findings and limits: What rarefaction showed was incomplete sorted-subset sequencing despite large depth. Some naive CD4 clonotypes, roughly 4.8%, turned up in common across several donors.

All donors were Caucasian adults living in Nashville, Tennessee. This sequence was found in a man younger than 35 in good health. Some clones in this sample may be carry-over from other donors' samples. V is TRBV5-6 and J is TRBJ1-4, with a possible D match to TRBD1 (6 bases). The sequencing sample was made of naive CD4+ T cells from PBMCs. Described subset: CD45RA+ positively selected. The CDR3 protein is CASRLGTGSDEKLFF. In nucleotides, the CDR3 is TGTGCCAGCAGACTTGGCACAGGGTCGGATGAAAAACTGTTTTTT.